The 17 T cell receptor beta chains below were found in one sample sequenced in a study of breast tumors, draining lymph nodes, adjacent tissues. The lymph nodes were axillary draining lymph nodes from breast cancer patients. TCRdb itself ran the multiplex PCR reads through MiXCR, one entry per CDR3 protein. The table shows some 130,000 distinct CDR3 sequences, with over 20% occurring only once. Material: axillary lymph node tissue. All receptors derive from a female donor with breast cancer. Some clones in this sample may be carry-over from other donors' samples.

At least ten counts were recorded for this clonotype. V gene TRBV15 combines with J gene TRBJ2-5; TRBD1 agrees at 10 bases. The CDR3 is 15 amino acids. Trimming at V came to 3 bases and at J to 3 bases, leaving 4 bases not matched to a gene. Germline V CDR1 and CDR2: LNHNV, YYDKDF (reference sequence). CDR3 nucleotide sequence: TGTGCCACCAGCAGCCCCGGGACAGGGGAAGAGACCCAGTACTTC. This gives the protein CATSSPGTGEETQYF.

This clonotype was detected many times. The CDR3 nucleotides read TGTGCCAGTAGTATGATGAAAGCCCATGGCTACACCTTC. Translating gives CASSMMKAHGYTF. The gene calls are TRBV19 and TRBJ1-2; no reliable D call. Trimming removed 3 bases from V and 6 bases from J, with 11 bases in between. The CDR3 totals 13 residues. Germline values: CDR1 LNHDA, CDR2 SQIVND (reference sequence).

Ten or more counts support this clonotype. The chain recombines TRBV5-4 with TRBJ2-7; D could derive from TRBD1 or TRBD2 (5 bases each). V dropped 4 bases and J dropped 7 bases, with 18 bases sitting between them. This CDR3 is built from 14 residues. Germline loops: CDR1 SGHNT, CDR2 YYREEE (reference sequence). In DNA, the CDR3 is TGTGCCAGCAGCCCGAGACAGCCCGGGGCGGAGCAGTACTTC. The encoded protein is CASSPRQPGAEQYF.

This clonotype was detected many times. The J gene is TRBJ2-3, the V gene TRBV5-6, with 11 bases that match TRBD2. This CDR3 comprises 15 residues. Losses at the gene ends were 2 bases for V and 6 bases for J; bases not matched to a gene: 5. Germline V lookup: CDR1 SGHDT, CDR2 YYEEEE. CDR3 loop: CASSLRLAGKDTQYF. CDR3 nucleotide sequence: TGTGCCAGCAGCTTAAGACTAGCGGGAAAGGATACGCAGTATTTT.

The chain carries TRBV28 and TRBJ1-2; 8 bases map to TRBD1. The length of the CDR3 is 14 residues. Trimming removed 6 bases from V and 6 bases from J; junction bases left unmatched: 9. Per germline, CDR1 MDHEN and CDR2 SYDVKM. CDR3: CASRLSGTGNGYTF. As DNA, the CDR3 is TGTGCCAGCAGGCTGTCCGGGACAGGAAATGGCTACACCTTC.

About this clonotype: This may be a read error: a much more frequent sequence differs by one nucleotide. The chain carries TRBV20-1 and TRBJ1-5; D gene uncertain. Germline V gene data show CDR1 as DFQATT and CDR2 as SNEGSKA (reference sequence). The CDR3 spans 14 residues. Trimming left V 0 bases short and J 6 bases short, with 12 bases between. The CDR3 spells CSARDGLGGQPQHF. In DNA, the CDR3 is TGCAGTGCTAGAGATGGGCTGGGCGGTCAGCCCCAGCATTTT.

This clonotype was counted many times. V gene TRBV9 combines with J gene TRBJ1-6, with 7 positions matching TRBD1. The CDR3 contains 16 residues. CDR1 and CDR2 from the germline V gene are SGDLS and YYNGEE. Trimming took 4 bases from V and 5 from J; bases not matched to a gene: 9. CDR3 nucleotides: TGTGCCAGCAGCTCATTCCCCGGGACAGATAATTCACCCCTCCACTTT. Protein product: CASSSFPGTDNSPLHF.

Many counts were recorded for this clonotype. J is TRBJ2-3 and V is TRBV6-5; weak D call: TRBD1 (6 bases). This CDR3 is built from 14 residues. Germline values: CDR1 MNHEY, CDR2 SVGAGI. Trimming pared 11 bases from V and 1 base from J, leaving 16 bases between. The CDR3 coding sequence is TGTGCCGTTCGGTCAGGGGTCGGCACAGATACGCAGTATTTT. This translates into CAVRSGVGTDTQYF.

This clonotype was counted many times. The chain has TRBV6-5 and TRBJ2-3; D possibly corresponds to TRBD1 (6 bases). Trimming left V 6 bases short and J 9 bases short, with 19 bases between. CDR1 MNHEY and CDR2 SVGAGI come from the germline V gene. The CDR3 contains 14 residues. Here the CDR3 DNA reads TGTGCCAGCAGACCCGGGACACCCGGAGCGACGCAGTATTTT. It encodes CASRPGTPGATQYF.

The V and J genes are TRBV19 and TRBJ1-4, with D tentatively TRBD1 (6 bases). The CDR3 extends over 15 amino acids. Germline V gene data show CDR1 as LNHDA and CDR2 as SQIVND (reference sequence). V was cut by 4 bases and J by 8 bases, with 17 bases left in between. The CDR3 nucleotides are TGTGCCAGTAGTACCCCCTACACAGGGCGGGAAAAACTGTTTTTT. This encodes CASSTPYTGREKLFF.

Of note for this clonotype: A much bigger clone sits one base away, suggesting this may be a read error. The V gene is TRBV20-1, the J gene TRBJ1-5, with a possible D match to TRBD1 (5 bases). This CDR3 region has 16 residues. Trimming took 0 bases from V and 5 from J, leaving 17 bases between them. Germline V CDR1 and CDR2: DFQATT, SNEGSKA (reference sequence). The CDR3, as DNA: TGCAGTGCTAGAGATGAGGGGATGGGAACCCATCAGCCCCAGCATTTT. Translation gives CSARDEGMGTHQPQHF.

Of note for this clonotype: This may arise from a read error, as a much more abundant clone is one base away. The chain combines TRBV6-1 with TRBJ2-1, with 7 bases lining up with TRBD2. Germline loops: CDR1 MNHNS, CDR2 SASEGT. CDR3 length: 13 residues. CDR3 coding DNA: TGTGCCAGCAGGGTGACTAGCAGGAGGGAATTACTCTTC. Protein product: CASRVTSRRELLF.

This clonotype was found many times. The genes are TRBV2 and TRBJ1-2; TRBD1 matches 10 bases. Germline trimming cut 4 bases from V and 1 base from J; bases unmatched to any gene: 0. This CDR3 has 14 residues. Germline CDR1 is SNHLY and CDR2 is FYNNEI. The CDR3 bases are TGTGCCAGCAGTGGGGACAGGGGTAACTATGGCTACACCTTC. Its translation: CASSGDRGNYGYTF.

This clonotype appeared many times. This chain connects TRBV7-8 to TRBJ2-7; D might be TRBD1 (5 bases). Trimming pared 0 bases from V and 5 bases from J, leaving 8 bases between. Germline-derived CDR1 and CDR2 are SGHVS and FQNEAQ. This CDR3 region has 13 residues. This CDR3 is CASSLARAHEQYF. Here the CDR3 DNA reads TGTGCCAGCAGCTTAGCCAGGGCACACGAGCAGTACTTC.

This chain uses TRBV28 with TRBJ2-7, with a tentative D call TRBD2 (7 bases). CDR1 is MDHEN and CDR2 is SYDVKM in the germline V gene. V lost 6 bases and J lost 1, with 16 bases in between. The CDR3 contains 15 residues. The chain's CDR3 is CASRRGGGISYEQYF. The CDR3 DNA is TGTGCCAGCAGGCGGGGAGGGGGGATTTCCTACGAGCAGTACTTC.

At least ten counts were recorded for this clonotype. The CDR3 sequence: CASSRPLTSGSFDEQFF. In nucleotides, the CDR3 is TGTGCCAGCAGCCGCCCCCTAACTAGCGGGAGTTTCGATGAGCAGTTCTTC. The chain uses TRBV12-3 or TRBV12-4 and TRBJ2-1; 11 bases agree with TRBD2. The CDR3 sequence is 17 residues long. Losses at the gene ends were 6 bases for V and 8 bases for J; bases not matched to a gene: 15.

Ten or more counts support this clonotype. The rearrangement uses TRBV30 and TRBJ2-1, with TRBD2 identical over 9 bases. The CDR3 has 14 amino acids. V lost 4 bases and J lost 4; bases outside the gene matches: 5. CDR1 is GTSNPN and CDR2 is SVGIG in the germline V gene (reference sequence). The CDR3 DNA is TGTGCCTGGATCGATCTAGCGGGGTACAATGAGCAGTTCTTC. Amino acids: CAWIDLAGYNEQFF.